The 18 T cell receptor beta chains below come from one sample, sequenced in a study of cytomegalovirus exposure and HLA in healthy donors. This PCR relied on a set of 60 Vbeta primers and 13 Jbeta primers. Sequencing was performed with immunoSEQ multiplex PCR; in TCRdb, only in-frame clones are kept and a portion is missing. The sample table includes more than 50,000 clones. What was sequenced was PBMCs. The receptor set was obtained from a man in his late teens or twenties in good health and CMV-seropositive.

The CDR3 reads CATSRDIRGRYNNEQFF. The CDR3 DNA reads TGTGCCACCAGCAGAGATATCCGAGGGAGGTACAACAATGAGCAGTTCTTC. The rearrangement links TRBV15 to TRBJ2-1; weak D call: TRBD2 (6 bases). The length of the CDR3 is 17 residues. V was pared by 0 bases and J by 5 bases, with 17 bases between. The germline gives CDR1 LNHNV, CDR2 YYDKDF (reference sequence).

V gene TRBV30 combines with J gene TRBJ2-3, with D uncertain. Per the germline V gene, CDR1 is GTSNPN and CDR2 is SVGIG (reference sequence). The CDR3 has 12 amino acids. Deletions cut 2 bases from V and 4 bases from J, with 7 bases between. DNA of the CDR3: TGTGCCTGGAGTTTAGGAGCAGATACGCAGTATTTT. The encoded protein is CAWSLGADTQYF.

The chain combines TRBV6-5 with TRBJ2-5; 7 bases map to TRBD1. The germline CDR1 and CDR2 sequences are MNHEY and SVGAGI. Germline trimming cut 2 bases from V and 7 bases from J; bases unmatched to any gene: 10. The CDR3 consists of 15 residues. The CDR3 loop is CASSYTGTALRTQYF. The CDR3, as DNA: TGTGCCAGCAGTTACACTGGGACAGCCCTTCGGACCCAGTACTTC.

The CDR3 DNA is TGTGCCAGCAGCTTAACGGAAAGCGGGCCAGACTCCTACAATGAGCAGTTCTTC. This encodes CASSLTESGPDSYNEQFF. The chain employs TRBV7-9 and TRBJ2-1, with D possibly being TRBD2 (6 bases). V lost 2 bases to trimming and J lost 0 bases, with 17 bases between them. This CDR3 comprises 18 residues. The germline V gene encodes CDR1 SEHNR and CDR2 FQNEAQ (reference sequence). Full variable domain (outside the CDR3, taken from reference TRBV7-9 and TRBJ2-1): DTGVSQNPRHKITKRGQNVTFRCDPISEHNRLYWYRQTLGQGPEFLTYFQNEAQLEKSRLLSDRFSAERPKGSFSTLEIQRTEQGDSAMYLCASSLTESGPDSYNEQFFGPGTRLTVL.

V is TRBV7-2 and J is TRBJ2-2; tentative D call: TRBD1 (5 bases). V was clipped by 1 base and J by 4 bases, with 10 bases between them. Per germline, CDR1 SGHTA and CDR2 FQGNSA. The CDR3 covers 15 residues. CDR3 nucleotides: TGTGCCAGCAGCTTAGACAGGTTTGGCACCGGGGAGCTGTTTTTT. It translates to CASSLDRFGTGELFF.

This chain links TRBV19 with TRBJ1-2; perhaps TRBD1 as D (6 bases). Deletions cut 6 bases from V and 4 bases from J, with 15 bases between. The CDR3 consists of 14 residues. Germline assignment: CDR1 LNHDA and CDR2 SQIVND (reference sequence). The CDR3 sequence: CASRPGDRFYGYTF. DNA for the CDR3: TGTGCCAGTAGACCCGGAGACAGGTTCTATGGCTACACCTTC. The whole variable domain, remainder taken from reference TRBV19 and TRBJ1-2, is DGGITQSPKYLFRKEGQNVTLSCEQNLNHDAMYWYRQDPGQGLRLIYYSQIVNDFQKGDIAEGYSVSREKKESFPLTVTSAQKNPTAFYLCASRPGDRFYGYTFGSGTRLTVV.

V and J are TRBV11-2 and TRBJ2-7, with 7 bases fitting TRBD2. This CDR3 has 15 amino acids. V lost 0 bases, J lost 7 bases, and 9 bases stayed unmatched. Germline lookup yields CDR1 SGHAT and CDR2 FQNNGV. CDR3 bases: TGTGCCAGCAGCTTAGAGGGCCGCCGGGGAGGGGAGCAGTACTTC. Its translation: CASSLEGRRGGEQYF.

The chain uses TRBV7-2 and TRBJ1-3, with TRBD1 identical over 7 bases. Trimming took 1 base from V and 3 from J; bases not matched to a gene: 9. CDR1 is SGHTA, CDR2 FQGNSA, per germline. This CDR3 spans 17 amino acids. Written as DNA, the CDR3 is TGTGCCAGCAGCTTAGAACCTACAGGGGTCTTTGGAAACACCATATATTTT. This sequence encodes CASSLEPTGVFGNTIYF.

This chain joins TRBV7-8 and TRBJ1-3; 8 bases are a match to TRBD1. The V segment lost 4 bases and the J segment 1 base; nucleotides outside the gene matches: 15. Germline CDR1 reads SGHVS; CDR2 reads FQNEAQ. CDR3 length: 19 residues. DNA for the CDR3: TGTGCCAGCAGCTCGACTACTAGGACAGGGTATAGTTCTGGAAACACCATATATTTT. Protein product: CASSSTTRTGYSSGNTIYF. The entire variable domain, with the rest obtained from reference TRBV7-8 and TRBJ1-3, is as follows: GAGVSQSPRYKVAKRGQDVALRCDPISGHVSLFWYQQALGQGPEFLTYFQNEAQLDKSGLPSDRFFAERPEGSVSTLKIQRTQQEDSAVYLCASSSTTRTGYSSGNTIYFGEGSWLTVV.

CDR3 region: CASSQGGNTEAFF. In DNA form, the CDR3 reads TGCGCCAGCAGCCAGGGGGGGAACACTGAAGCTTTCTTT. V is TRBV4-3 and J is TRBJ1-1; D might be TRBD1 (5 bases). This CDR3 region has 13 residues. Trimming took 3 bases from V and 1 from J, leaving 6 bases between them. Per germline, CDR1 LGHNA and CDR2 YSLEER.

The rearrangement uses TRBV28 and TRBJ1-2; a weak D match, TRBD1 (6 bases). The V end was cut by 2 bases, the J end by 2 bases, with 15 bases between. The CDR3 loop spans 16 amino acids. Germline CDR1 and CDR2: MDHEN and SYDVKM. The CDR3 DNA reads as TGTGCCAGCAGTTTAGCCTTACAGGGCTCAAACTATGGCTACACCTTC. This sequence encodes CASSLALQGSNYGYTF.

Here the CDR3 reads CASSVASSGKDNEQFF. CDR3 sequence (DNA): TGTGCCAGCAGCGTAGCGTCTAGCGGGAAAGACAATGAGCAGTTCTTC. V is TRBV9 and J is TRBJ2-1; 9 bases are shared with TRBD2. The germline V gene encodes CDR1 SGDLS and CDR2 YYNGEE. The trim removed 0 bases at V and 5 bases at J, leaving 6 bases unmatched. There are 16 residues in the CDR3.

The genes are TRBV27 and TRBJ2-1; D not resolved. Trimming took off 0 bases at V and 0 bases at J, with 9 bases between the two ends. From germline, CDR1 is MNHEY and CDR2 SMNVEV (reference sequence). The CDR3 is 16 residues long. CDR3 protein: CASSLSNSLSYNEQFF. The CDR3 DNA follows: TGTGCCAGCAGTTTATCGAATAGTCTCTCCTACAATGAGCAGTTCTTC.

The chain uses TRBV28 and TRBJ1-5, with a weak D call TRBD1 (6 bases). Trimming took off 6 bases at V and 4 bases at J, with 16 bases between the two ends. The CDR3 length is 15 residues. Germline lookup yields CDR1 MDHEN and CDR2 SYDVKM. As DNA, the CDR3 is TGTGCCAGCAGCCCCGGGACATATAGAAATCAGCCCCAGCATTTT. It is translated as CASSPGTYRNQPQHF.

The CDR3 sequence: CASSPPAGYTDTQYF. DNA of the CDR3: TGTGCCAGCTCACCTCCAGCGGGATACACAGATACGCAGTATTTT. This chain connects TRBV18 to TRBJ2-3, with 7 bases matching TRBD2. Trimming took 3 bases from V and 2 from J; bases not matched to a gene: 5. In germline, CDR1 is KGHSH, CDR2 LQKENI. This CDR3 comprises 15 residues.

The rearrangement joins TRBV5-1 to TRBJ1-4, with TRBD1 as a possible D gene (5 bases). The CDR3 totals 15 residues. V lost 0 bases to trimming and J lost 8 bases, with 14 bases between them. Germline V CDR1 and CDR2: SGHRS, YFSETQ. The CDR3 sequence: CASSLAEGRREKLFF. CDR3 DNA: TGCGCCAGCAGCTTGGCGGAGGGGCGGAGGGAAAAACTGTTTTTT.

The V and J genes are TRBV6-5 and TRBJ1-5; D unresolved. Trimming removed 5 bases from V and 4 bases from J, with 12 bases in between. This CDR3 has 14 residues. Per the germline V gene, CDR1 is MNHEY and CDR2 is SVGAGI. The CDR3 loop reads CASSTRVTNQPQHF. In DNA form, the CDR3 reads TGTGCCAGCAGTACCCGGGTTACTAATCAGCCCCAGCATTTT.

The chain links TRBV15 to TRBJ2-3; the D is unclear. V lost 1 base, J lost 4 bases, and 12 bases lay in between. Germline V gene data show CDR1 as LNHNV and CDR2 as YYDKDF (reference sequence). The CDR3 extends over 15 amino acids. Here the CDR3 DNA reads TGTGCCACCAGCAGAGCCTTAACCTATTCAGATACGCAGTATTTT. It codes for CATSRALTYSDTQYF. The variable domain in full, with the rest retrieved from reference TRBV15 and TRBJ2-3, is DAMVIQNPRYQVTQFGKPVTLSCSQTLNHNVMYWYQQKSSQAPKLLFHYYDKDFNNEADTPDNFQSRRPNTSFCFLDIRSPGLGDTAMYLCATSRALTYSDTQYFGPGTRLTVL.